The source of this T cell receptor beta chain is a study of blood T cell repertoires in COVID-19. In the study overall: Researchers got acute and convalescent COVID-19 samples from the United States, Italy and Spain. The analysed material was cDNA or gDNA that came from T cells, B-cell-depleted T cells, or PBMCs.

V was pared by 0 bases and J by 0 bases, with 9 bases between. Germline loops: CDR1 SGHRS, CDR2 YFSETQ. The CDR3 has 15 amino acids. Under the authors' procedure: Amplified reference gene primers provided the basis for estimating nucleated cell counts. TCRdb keeps only in-frame clones here, not all; method: immunoSEQ multiplex PCR. V, J and clone size reflect that table, while D and trimming were determined from the DNA. The table records under 250,000 clones, around 83% of them present only once. The sample was peripheral blood. This TCR was recovered from a man aged 50 or older with active or convalescent COVID-19. The chain combines TRBV5-1 with TRBJ1-2; D possibly corresponds to TRBD1 (5 bases). This chain's CDR3 is CASSLEPGTNYGYTF. In DNA form, the CDR3 reads TGCGCCAGCAGCTTGGAGCCAGGGACTAACTATGGCTACACCTTC.